A selection of T cell receptor beta chains follows, all from one sample in a study of T-cell reconstitution after alpha-beta-depleted transplantation in children. Using its own MiXCR run on the PCR reads, TCRdb lists one record per CDR3 protein. The sample has about 610,000 distinct CDR3 sequences; roughly a tenth are singletons. The sequencing here drew on PBMCs from the stem cell graft donor, taken from the stem cell graft. These receptors all come from a human donor who donated a stem cell graft to a child with acute myeloid leukemia. Each CDR3 is given with its conserved first and last residue. The D gene is left open where the match is weak. Clone size appears in some rows only: once, few, many, or a class for an expanded clone.

abundance,v_gene,j_gene,d_gene,CDR3aa,CDR3nt
many,TRBV20-1,TRBJ2-1,TRBD2,CSARDSGRSYNEQFF,TGCAGTGCTAGAGACTCCGGGAGGTCCTACAATGAGCAGTTCTTC
few,TRBV7-2,TRBJ2-7,NA,CASTAGMVRATSYEQYF,TGTGCCAGCACCGCCGGGATGGTCAGAGCGACTTCCTACGAGCAGTACTTC
NA,TRBV30,TRBJ2-1,NA,CAWAKRGIPYNEQFF,TGTGCCTGGGCCAAAAGGGGGATCCCCTACAATGAGCAGTTCTTC
NA,TRBV5-4,TRBJ2-3,TRBD2,CASSLDQGGRNTQYF,TGTGCCAGCAGCTTGGATCAGGGAGGGAGGAATACGCAGTATTTT
few,TRBV19,TRBJ1-5,NA,CASMKQGSIQPQHF,TGTGCCAGTATGAAGCAGGGCTCAATTCAGCCCCAGCATTTT
NA,TRBV29-1,TRBJ2-7,NA,CSAGLAYEQYF,TGCAGCGCGGGACTTGCCTACGAGCAGTACTTC
NA,TRBV14,TRBJ2-1,NA,CASSQDIGPNSYNEQFF,TGTGCCAGCAGCCAAGATATAGGACCGAACTCCTACAATGAGCAGTTCTTC
few,TRBV9,TRBJ1-5,NA,CASSNQQGRGNQPQHF,TGTGCCAGCAGCAACCAACAGGGTCGAGGCAATCAGCCCCAGCATTTT
NA,TRBV27,TRBJ2-7,NA,CASSNSGDEQYF,TGTGCCAGCAGTAATAGTGGGGACGAGCAGTACTTC
few,TRBV20-1,TRBJ1-4,NA,CSARDSTDEKLFF,TGCAGTGCTAGAGATAGCACAGACGAAAAACTGTTTTTT
many,TRBV7-9,TRBJ2-4,NA,CASSLSGNIQYF,TGTGCCAGCAGCTTATCCGGGAACATTCAGTACTTC
many,TRBV10-3,TRBJ1-1,NA,CAITMGLGITEAFF,TGTGCCATCACTATGGGACTGGGGATCACTGAAGCTTTCTTT
many,TRBV5-1,TRBJ2-1,NA,CASSLELASEQFF,TGCGCCAGCAGCTTGGAACTAGCTAGTGAGCAGTTCTTC
few,TRBV20-1,TRBJ2-7,TRBD2,CSARDSTSGLYEQYF,TGCAGTGCTAGAGATTCCACTAGCGGGCTCTACGAGCAGTACTTC
many,TRBV28,TRBJ2-7,NA,CASSSYGTQYEQYF,TGTGCCAGCAGTTCATACGGGACCCAATACGAGCAGTACTTC
NA,TRBV2,TRBJ2-1,TRBD2,CASSDPASGRRNEQFF,TGTGCCAGCAGTGACCCCGCTAGCGGGAGGAGAAATGAGCAGTTCTTC
few,TRBV7-8,TRBJ2-5,NA,CASSLYGRLIQETQYF,TGTGCCAGCAGCTTGTACGGTAGACTGATTCAAGAGACCCAGTACTTC
few,TRBV12-3/TRBV12-4,TRBJ2-5,NA,CASRYTGRKTQYF,TGTGCCAGCAGATATACAGGGCGAAAGACCCAGTACTTC
few,TRBV29-1,TRBJ2-4,TRBD2,CSVALAGGPLAKNIQYF,TGCAGCGTTGCCCTAGCGGGAGGGCCGTTAGCCAAAAACATTCAGTACTTC
few,TRBV24-1,TRBJ1-2,NA,CATSGSGPGNYGYTF,TGTGCCACCAGTGGGTCTGGTCCGGGAAACTATGGCTACACCTTC
few,TRBV7-9,TRBJ2-7,NA,CASSSPVQQYF,TGTGCCAGCAGCTCCCCCGTCCAGCAGTACTTC
NA,TRBV24-1,TRBJ2-1,TRBD2,CATSAMTSGRKKFF,TGTGCCACCAGTGCTATGACCAGCGGGAGGAAGAAGTTCTTC
NA,TRBV7-2,TRBJ1-5,NA,CASSLTRVSNQPQHF,TGTGCCAGCAGCTTAACGCGTGTTAGCAATCAGCCCCAGCATTTT
NA,TRBV28,TRBJ2-3,TRBD2,CASSLAGRDAQYF,TGTGCCAGCAGCTTAGCGGGTCGAGATGCGCAGTATTTT